This entry lists 15 T cell receptor beta chains sequenced from one sample in a study of blood T cells in healthy people across ages (dated by TCRdb to the mid-2010s). To prepare the library, 5' RACE was applied. Instrument on record: Illumina HiSeq 2500. The second PCR ran for about 7 to 11 cycles and used a J-beta primer mix along with a sample-barcoded 5' primer. TCRdb redid the processing of the public reads, applying fastp at Q25 and MiXCR, and retained in-frame beta chains. Under each unique CDR3 protein, matching rows form one entry showing the most common genes and DNA. Here the sample has about 1.1 million distinct CDR3 sequences; roughly two fifths occur a single time. The ten biggest clones cover around 13% of the sample. Sequenced input: blood. These receptors were collected from a young man in good health.

This clonotype was observed a handful of times. The V call is TRBV29-1, the J call TRBJ1-1; D uncertain. V shed 6 bases and J shed 3 bases, with 8 bases lying between them. There are 11 residues in the CDR3. CDR1 is SQVTM, CDR2 ANQGSEA, per germline. CDR3 in amino acids: CSVRADTEAFF. In DNA, the CDR3 is TGCAGCGTAAGAGCGGACACTGAAGCTTTCTTT.

This clonotype has only one observation. The chain employs TRBV7-2 and TRBJ2-1, with TRBD2 matching over 10 bases. Matching the DNA end better, TRBJ2-7 makes the J call doubtful. The CDR3 has 20 residues. Germline lookup yields CDR1 SGHTA and CDR2 FQGNSA. The CDR3 sequence: CASSLEGLAIFFVTYNEQYF. The CDR3 nucleotides are TGTGCCAGCAGCTTAGAGGGACTAGCGATTTTTTTCGTGACCTACAATGAGCAGTACTTC.

J is TRBJ1-1 and V is TRBV20-1, with D perhaps TRBD1 (5 bases). CDR1 and CDR2 (germline): DFQATT, SNEGSKA (reference sequence). The CDR3 covers 15 residues. V dropped 6 bases and J dropped 3 bases, with 20 bases sitting between them. The CDR3 bases are TGCAGTGCGCGACAACCGGGGCAGGCCCACACTGAAGCTTTCTTT. Translating gives CSARQPGQAHTEAFF.

V usage is TRBV28 and J usage is TRBJ1-1; the D gene is possibly TRBD1 (5 bases). The CDR3 sequence is 16 residues long. Trimming removed 3 bases at V and 1 base at J, with 15 bases between. Germline CDR1 is MDHEN and CDR2 is SYDVKM. CDR3 bases: TGTGCCAGCAGTTTCGAGTCAGGGTACTCGAACACTGAAGCTTTCTTT. Protein: CASSFESGYSNTEAFF.

The chain joins TRBV5-1 to TRBJ2-3; D not resolved. The CDR3 consists of 16 residues. The germline gives CDR1 SGHRS, CDR2 YFSETQ. The V end was cut by 0 bases, the J end by 0 bases, with 11 bases between. In DNA, the CDR3 is TGCGCCAGCAGCTTGGGCCAGGCTCGTAGCACAGATACGCAGTATTTT. The encoded protein is CASSLGQARSTDTQYF.

J is TRBJ2-5 and V is TRBV5-6, with no clear D. V lost 2 bases, J lost 5 bases, and 10 bases lay in between. CDR3 length: 13 residues. The germline V gene has CDR1 SGHDT and CDR2 YYEEEE. Written as DNA, the CDR3 is TGTGCCAGCAGCTTTGTGTATGGGGAGACCCAGTACTTC. This gives the protein CASSFVYGETQYF.

For this clonotype: A clone one base away is much larger, so this may be a read error. The V gene is TRBV12-3 or TRBV12-4, the J gene TRBJ1-1; D gene unclear. V was pared by 6 bases and J by 6 bases, with 11 bases between. The CDR3 length is 12 residues. The CDR3 coding sequence is TGTGCCAGCAGCCCAGCGTTTCCTGAAGCTTTCTTT. Encoded protein: CASSPAFPEAFF.

This clonotype has just one count. A clone one base away is much larger, so this may be a read error. This chain links TRBV28 with TRBJ2-7, with D perhaps TRBD2 (5 bases). Germline CDR1 reads MDHEN; CDR2 reads SYDVKM. V lost 6 bases and J 7 bases, leaving 22 bases between the germline ends. The CDR3 sequence is 15 residues long. This chain's CDR3 is CASSPRGSSYNEQYF. In DNA, the CDR3 is TGTGCCAGCAGCCCCCGAGGGTCGTCCTACAATGAGCAGTACTTC. The full variable domain, with the rest looked up from reference TRBV28 and TRBJ2-7, is DVKVTQSSRYLVKRTGEKVFLECVQDMDHENMFWYRQDPGLGLRLIYFSYDVKMKEKGDIPEGYSVSREKKERFSLILESASTNQTSMYLCASSPRGSSYNEQYFGPGTRLTVT.

The V and J genes are TRBV5-1 and TRBJ2-3; tentatively, D is TRBD2 (6 bases). Trimming shortened V by 0 bases and J by 6 bases, and 11 bases separated the two germline ends. CDR1 SGHRS and CDR2 YFSETQ come from the germline V gene. This CDR3 is 14 amino acids long. The CDR3 region has the DNA TGCGCCAGCAGCTTGGACTCTAGCGCCGATACGCAGTATTTT. It translates to CASSLDSSADTQYF.

The chain uses TRBV4-3 and TRBJ2-1; maybe TRBD1 (6 bases). This CDR3 contains 15 residues. V was clipped by 0 bases and J by 5 bases, with 11 bases between them. Germline V CDR1 and CDR2: LGHNA, YSLEER. The CDR3 loop reads CASSQDAGQHNEQFF. CDR3 in DNA: TGCGCCAGCAGCCAAGACGCAGGACAGCACAATGAGCAGTTCTTC.

The V and J genes are TRBV5-1 and TRBJ1-1; tentatively, D is TRBD1 (6 bases). The CDR3 covers 14 residues. Germline V CDR1 and CDR2: SGHRS, YFSETQ. V dropped 6 bases and J dropped 0 bases, with 12 bases sitting between them. CDR3 residues: CASNRDALNTEAFF. The CDR3 DNA follows: TGCGCCAGCAACAGGGACGCTCTGAACACTGAAGCTTTCTTT.

A remark on this clonotype: A read error may account for a junction end that differs from germline. This chain links TRBV7-9 with TRBJ1-2; no reliable D call. The CDR3 is made up of 14 amino acids. The germline V gene has CDR1 SEHNR and CDR2 FQNEAQ (reference sequence). The CDR3 DNA follows: TGTGTCAGCAACTCCGGAGAGTGGAACTATGGCTACACCTTC. This sequence encodes CVSNSGEWNYGYTF.

The CDR3, as DNA: TGTGCCAGCAGCTTAGCCGGGACAGGGGTCTACAATGAGCAGTTCTTC. Translated: CASSLAGTGVYNEQFF. The chain couples TRBV7-2 to TRBJ2-1; 10 positions match TRBD1. The CDR3 extends over 16 amino acids. Germline V gene sequence: CDR1 SGHTA, CDR2 FQGNSA. V lost 0 bases, J lost 3 bases, and 2 bases stayed unmatched.

V and J are TRBV2 and TRBJ1-2, with TRBD1 matching over 9 bases. There are 13 residues in the CDR3. V lost 8 bases to trimming and J lost 7 bases; unmatched junction nucleotides: 8. The V gene's germline CDR1 is SNHLY and CDR2 FYNNEI. This chain's CDR3 is CASATMDRGGYTF. CDR3 nucleotides: TGTGCCAGCGCTACTATGGACAGGGGTGGCTACACCTTC.

The CDR3 spells CASSLGSGAEAFF. CDR3 sequence (DNA): TGCGCCAGCAGCTTGGGTTCAGGGGCTGAAGCTTTCTTT. This sequence joins TRBV5-1 and TRBJ1-1; possible D gene TRBD1, 6 bases. Per germline, CDR1 SGHRS and CDR2 YFSETQ. The CDR3 spans 13 residues. V gave up 0 bases and J gave up 6 bases, with 9 bases separating them.